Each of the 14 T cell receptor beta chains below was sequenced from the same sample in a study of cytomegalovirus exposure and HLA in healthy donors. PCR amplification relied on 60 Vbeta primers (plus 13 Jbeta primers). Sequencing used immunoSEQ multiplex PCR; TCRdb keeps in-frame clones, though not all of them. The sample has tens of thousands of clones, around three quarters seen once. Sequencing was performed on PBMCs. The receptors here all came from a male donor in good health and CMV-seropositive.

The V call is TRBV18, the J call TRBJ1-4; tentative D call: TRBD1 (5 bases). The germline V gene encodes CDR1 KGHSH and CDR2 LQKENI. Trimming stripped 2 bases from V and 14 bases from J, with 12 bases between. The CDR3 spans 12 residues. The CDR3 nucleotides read TGTGCCAGCTCACCAGCAGACGACAGTCTGTTTTTT. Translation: CASSPADDSLFF. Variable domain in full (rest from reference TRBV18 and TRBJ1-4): NAGVMQNPRHLVRRRGQEARLRCSPMKGHSHVYWYRQLPEEGLKFMVYLQKENIIDESGMPKERFSAEFPKEGPSILRIQQVVRGDSAAYFCASSPADDSLFFGSGTQLSVL.

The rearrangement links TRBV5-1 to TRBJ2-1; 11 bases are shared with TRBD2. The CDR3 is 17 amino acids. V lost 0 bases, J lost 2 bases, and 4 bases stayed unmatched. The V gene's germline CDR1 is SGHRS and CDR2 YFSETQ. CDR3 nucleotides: TGCGCCAGCAGCTTGGTTGGGACTAGCGGAGCCTACAATGAGCAGTTCTTC. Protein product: CASSLVGTSGAYNEQFF. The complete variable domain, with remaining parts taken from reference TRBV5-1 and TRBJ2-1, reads KAGVTQTPRYLIKTRGQQVTLSCSPISGHRSVSWYQQTPGQGLQFLFEYFSETQRNKGNFPGRFSGRQFSNSRSEMNVSTLELGDSALYLCASSLVGTSGAYNEQFFGPGTRLTVL.

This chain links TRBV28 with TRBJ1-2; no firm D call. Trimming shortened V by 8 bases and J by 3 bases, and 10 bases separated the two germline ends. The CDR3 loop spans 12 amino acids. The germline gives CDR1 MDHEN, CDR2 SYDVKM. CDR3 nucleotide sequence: TGTGCCAGCCATTCCGGGTACTATGGCTACACCTTC. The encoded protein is CASHSGYYGYTF.

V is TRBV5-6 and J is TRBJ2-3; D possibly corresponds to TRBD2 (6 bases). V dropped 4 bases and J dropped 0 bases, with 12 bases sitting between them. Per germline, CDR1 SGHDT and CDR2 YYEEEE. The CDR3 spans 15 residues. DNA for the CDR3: TGTGCCAGCAGCCGTCCCGGGGGTAGCACAGATACGCAGTATTTT. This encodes CASSRPGGSTDTQYF.

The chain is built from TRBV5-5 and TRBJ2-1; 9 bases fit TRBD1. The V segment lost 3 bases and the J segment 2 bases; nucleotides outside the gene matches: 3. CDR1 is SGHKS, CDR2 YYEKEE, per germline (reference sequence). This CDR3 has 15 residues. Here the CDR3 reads CASSSGQGAYNEQFF. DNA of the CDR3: TGTGCCAGCAGCTCGGGACAGGGTGCCTACAATGAGCAGTTCTTC.

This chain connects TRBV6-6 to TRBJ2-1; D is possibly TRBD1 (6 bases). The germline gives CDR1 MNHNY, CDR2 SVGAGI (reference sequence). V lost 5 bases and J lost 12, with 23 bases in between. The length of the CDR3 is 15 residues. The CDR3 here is CASSDRWQTGDGQFF. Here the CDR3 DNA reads TGTGCCAGCAGTGATCGATGGCAGACAGGCGATGGGCAGTTCTTC.

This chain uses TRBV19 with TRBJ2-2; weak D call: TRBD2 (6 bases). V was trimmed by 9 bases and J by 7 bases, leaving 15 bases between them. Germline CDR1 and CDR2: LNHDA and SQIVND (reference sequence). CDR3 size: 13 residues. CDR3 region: CASTPGVGGELFF. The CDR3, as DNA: TGTGCCAGCACGCCGGGAGTAGGCGGGGAGCTGTTTTTT.

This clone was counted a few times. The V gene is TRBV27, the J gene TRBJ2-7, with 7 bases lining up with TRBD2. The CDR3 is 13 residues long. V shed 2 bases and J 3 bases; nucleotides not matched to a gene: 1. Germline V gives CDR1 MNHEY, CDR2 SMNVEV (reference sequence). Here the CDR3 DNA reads TGTGCCAGCAGTTTAGGGGGGGGCTACGAGCAGTACTTC. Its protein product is CASSLGGGYEQYF.

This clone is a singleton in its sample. Here the CDR3 DNA reads TGCGCCAGCAGCCGCACGGTCACCGGGGAGCTGTTTTTT. Its translation: CASSRTVTGELFF. The chain is built from TRBV5-1 and TRBJ2-2; D uncertain. Germline CDR1 SGHRS, CDR2 YFSETQ. The CDR3 consists of 13 residues. V lost 4 bases to trimming and J lost 4 bases, with 8 bases between them.

DNA of the CDR3: TGTGCCAGCAGCTTAGATCCTAGCGGGACCGGGGAGCTGTTTTTT. Residues: CASSLDPSGTGELFF. The V gene is TRBV5-6, the J gene TRBJ2-2, with 8 positions matching TRBD2. Germline values: CDR1 SGHDT, CDR2 YYEEEE. The CDR3 loop spans 15 amino acids. Trimming cost V 2 bases and J 5 bases; bases outside gene matches: 5.

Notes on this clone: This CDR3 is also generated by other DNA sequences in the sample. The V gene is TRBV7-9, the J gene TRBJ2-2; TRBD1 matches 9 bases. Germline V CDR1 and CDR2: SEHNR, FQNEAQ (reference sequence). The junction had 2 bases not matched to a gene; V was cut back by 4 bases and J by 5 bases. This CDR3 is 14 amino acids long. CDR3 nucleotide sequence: TGTGCCAGCAGCTGGGACAGGGCGACCGGGGAGCTGTTTTTT. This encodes CASSWDRATGELFF.

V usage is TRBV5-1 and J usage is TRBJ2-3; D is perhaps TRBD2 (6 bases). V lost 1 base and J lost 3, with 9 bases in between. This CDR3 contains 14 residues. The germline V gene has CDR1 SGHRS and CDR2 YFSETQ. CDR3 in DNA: TGCGCCAGCAGCTTGCGGGAGCCTACAGATACGCAGTATTTT. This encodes CASSLREPTDTQYF. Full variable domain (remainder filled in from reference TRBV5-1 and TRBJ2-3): KAGVTQTPRYLIKTRGQQVTLSCSPISGHRSVSWYQQTPGQGLQFLFEYFSETQRNKGNFPGRFSGRQFSNSRSEMNVSTLELGDSALYLCASSLREPTDTQYFGPGTRLTVL.

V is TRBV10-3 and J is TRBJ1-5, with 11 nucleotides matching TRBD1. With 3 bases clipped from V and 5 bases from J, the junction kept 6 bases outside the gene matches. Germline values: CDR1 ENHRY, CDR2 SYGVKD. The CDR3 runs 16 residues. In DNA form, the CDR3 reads TGTGCCATCAGTGACCAGGACAGGGGGCTCGATCAGCCCCAGCATTTT. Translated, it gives CAISDQDRGLDQPQHF.

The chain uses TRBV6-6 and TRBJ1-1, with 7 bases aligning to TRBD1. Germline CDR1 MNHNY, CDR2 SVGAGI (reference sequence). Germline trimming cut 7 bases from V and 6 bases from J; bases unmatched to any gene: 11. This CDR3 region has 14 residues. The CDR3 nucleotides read TGTGCCAGCACAAGGGACAGTACGATATCTGAAGCTTTCTTT. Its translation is CASTRDSTISEAFF.